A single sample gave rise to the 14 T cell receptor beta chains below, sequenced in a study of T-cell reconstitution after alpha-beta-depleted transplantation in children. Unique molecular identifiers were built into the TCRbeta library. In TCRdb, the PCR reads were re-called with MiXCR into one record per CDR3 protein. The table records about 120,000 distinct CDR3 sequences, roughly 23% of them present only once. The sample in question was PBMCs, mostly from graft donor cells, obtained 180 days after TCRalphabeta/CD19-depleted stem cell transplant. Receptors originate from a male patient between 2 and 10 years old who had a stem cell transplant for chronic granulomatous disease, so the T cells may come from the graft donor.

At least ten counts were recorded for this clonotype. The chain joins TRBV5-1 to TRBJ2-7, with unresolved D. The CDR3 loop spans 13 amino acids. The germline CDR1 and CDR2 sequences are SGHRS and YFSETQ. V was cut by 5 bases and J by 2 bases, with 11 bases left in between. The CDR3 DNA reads TGCGCCAGCAGACGGGCTGGAACCTACGAGCAGTACTTC. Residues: CASRRAGTYEQYF.

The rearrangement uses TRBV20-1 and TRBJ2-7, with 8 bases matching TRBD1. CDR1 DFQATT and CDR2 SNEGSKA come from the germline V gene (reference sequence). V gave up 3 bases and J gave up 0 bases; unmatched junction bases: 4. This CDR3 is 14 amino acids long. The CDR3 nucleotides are TGCAGTGCTAGGCCGACAGGGGTCTCCTACGAGCAGTACTTC. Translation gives CSARPTGVSYEQYF.

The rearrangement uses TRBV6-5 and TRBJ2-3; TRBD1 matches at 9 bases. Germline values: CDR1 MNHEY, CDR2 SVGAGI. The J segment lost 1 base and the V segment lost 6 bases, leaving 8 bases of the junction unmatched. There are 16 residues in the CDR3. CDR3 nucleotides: TGTGCCAGCAGAAGAACTTGGGACAGGGGCACAGATACGCAGTATTTT. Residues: CASRRTWDRGTDTQYF.

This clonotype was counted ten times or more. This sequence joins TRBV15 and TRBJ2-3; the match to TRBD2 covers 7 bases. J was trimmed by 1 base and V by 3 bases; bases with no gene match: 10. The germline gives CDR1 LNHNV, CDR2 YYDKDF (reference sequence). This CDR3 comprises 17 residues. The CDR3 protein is CATSSGIRLAGTDTQYF. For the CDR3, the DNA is TGTGCCACCAGCAGTGGGATAAGGCTAGCGGGCACAGATACGCAGTATTTT. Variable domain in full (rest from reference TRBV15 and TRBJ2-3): DAMVIQNPRYQVTQFGKPVTLSCSQTLNHNVMYWYQQKSSQAPKLLFHYYDKDFNNEADTPDNFQSRRPNTSFCFLDIRSPGLGDTAMYLCATSSGIRLAGTDTQYFGPGTRLTVL.

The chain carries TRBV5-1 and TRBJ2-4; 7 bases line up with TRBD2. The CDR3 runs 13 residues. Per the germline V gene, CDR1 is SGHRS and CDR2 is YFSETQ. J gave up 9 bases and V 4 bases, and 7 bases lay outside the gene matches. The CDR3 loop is CASSQGLEAIQYF. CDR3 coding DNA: TGCGCCAGCAGCCAAGGACTAGAGGCCATTCAGTACTTC.

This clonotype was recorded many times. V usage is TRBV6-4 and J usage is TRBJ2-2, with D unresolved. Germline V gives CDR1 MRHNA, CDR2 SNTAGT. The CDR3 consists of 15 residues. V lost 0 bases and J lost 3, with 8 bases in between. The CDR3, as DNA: TGTGCCAGCAGTGACTCGTATTGGGACACCGGGGAGCTGTTTTTT. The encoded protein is CASSDSYWDTGELFF.

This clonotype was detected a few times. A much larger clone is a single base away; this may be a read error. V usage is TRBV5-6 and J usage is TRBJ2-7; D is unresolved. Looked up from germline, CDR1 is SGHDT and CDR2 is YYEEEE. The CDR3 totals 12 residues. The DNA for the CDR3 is TGTGCCATCAGCTTTACAGCCTACGAGCAGTACTTC. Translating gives CAISFTAYEQYF.

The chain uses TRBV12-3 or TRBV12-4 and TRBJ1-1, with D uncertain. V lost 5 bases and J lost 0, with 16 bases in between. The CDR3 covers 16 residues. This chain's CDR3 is CASSPVQGRMNTEAFF. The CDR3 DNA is TGTGCCAGCAGTCCGGTCCAAGGCCGAATGAACACTGAAGCTTTCTTT.

The CDR3 region is CATSRLLLDTQYF. The CDR3 bases are TGTGCCACCAGCAGGCTATTACTAGATACGCAGTATTTT. The J gene is TRBJ2-3, the V gene TRBV15, with D hard to call. Trimming removed 3 bases from V and 5 bases from J, with 9 bases in between. Germline V gives CDR1 LNHNV, CDR2 YYDKDF (reference sequence). The CDR3 sequence is 13 residues long.

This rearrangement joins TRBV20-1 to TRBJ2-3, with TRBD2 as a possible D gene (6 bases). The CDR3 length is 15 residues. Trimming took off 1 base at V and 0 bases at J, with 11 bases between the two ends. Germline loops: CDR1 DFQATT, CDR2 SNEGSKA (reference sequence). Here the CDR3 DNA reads TGCAGTGCTAGAGGGACTACTCGTAGCACAGATACGCAGTATTTT. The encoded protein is CSARGTTRSTDTQYF.

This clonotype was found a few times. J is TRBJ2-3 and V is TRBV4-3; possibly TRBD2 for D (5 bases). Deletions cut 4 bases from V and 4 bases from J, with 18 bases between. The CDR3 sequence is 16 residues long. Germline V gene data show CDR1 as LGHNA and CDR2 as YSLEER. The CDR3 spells CASSLISGVYADTQYF. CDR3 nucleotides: TGCGCCAGCAGCCTGATATCCGGGGTCTACGCAGATACGCAGTATTTT.

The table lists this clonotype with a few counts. The CDR3 DNA reads TGTGCCATCAGTGAGTCGTTGGGCGGGATGGGGAATGAGCAGTTCTTC. Its protein product is CAISESLGGMGNEQFF. The gene calls are TRBV10-3 and TRBJ2-1, with D possibly TRBD2 on 6 matching bases. Looked up from germline, CDR1 is ENHRY and CDR2 is SYGVKD. The CDR3 loop spans 16 amino acids. V shed 0 bases and J shed 7 bases, with 16 bases lying between them.

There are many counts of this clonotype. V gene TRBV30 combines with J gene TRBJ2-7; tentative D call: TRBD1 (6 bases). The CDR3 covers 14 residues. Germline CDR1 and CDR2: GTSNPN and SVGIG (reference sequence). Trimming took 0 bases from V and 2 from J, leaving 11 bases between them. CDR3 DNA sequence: TGTGCCTGGAGTGTAGGTCAGGGGACCTACGAGCAGTACTTC. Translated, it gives CAWSVGQGTYEQYF.

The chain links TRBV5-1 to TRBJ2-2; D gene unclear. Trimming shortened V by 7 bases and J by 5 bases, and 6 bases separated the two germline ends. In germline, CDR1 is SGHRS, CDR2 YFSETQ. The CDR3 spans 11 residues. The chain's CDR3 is CASESTGELFF. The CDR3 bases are TGCGCCAGCGAGAGTACCGGGGAGCTGTTTTTT.